This T cell receptor (beta chain) emerged from a study of shared clonotypes between healthy human individuals. V was clipped by 4 bases and J by 4 bases; unmatched bases: 4. Germline V lookup: CDR1 MDHEN, CDR2 SYDVKM. There are 14 residues in the CDR3. TCRdb keeps only in-frame clones here, not all; method: immunoSEQ multiplex PCR. This table holds some 2.1 million clones, 85% to 95% found once. The sequenced material came from naive CD4+ T cells sorted from blood. Subset of the sample: CD45RA+ positively selected. The clonotype comes from a man aged 18 to 30 in good health. The chain couples TRBV28 to TRBJ2-3, with TRBD1 identical over 8 bases. The CDR3 here is CASSSGQVPDTQYF. CDR3 sequence (DNA): TGTGCCAGCAGTTCGGGACAGGTCCCAGATACGCAGTATTTT.